The 26 T cell receptor beta chains presented below share a single source sample, sequenced in a study of blood T cell repertoires in COVID-19. TCRdb keeps only in-frame clones here, not all; method: immunoSEQ multiplex PCR. This table has roughly 250,000 clones, approximately 90% appearing once. The material sequenced was peripheral blood. The receptors come from a woman in her 40s who had recovered from COVID-19.

In its sample, this clone was seen a few times. The rearrangement joins TRBV11-3 to TRBJ2-5; TRBD1 matches 7 bases. Germline CDR1 is SGHNT and CDR2 is YENEEA. The junction had 7 bases not matched to a gene; V was cut back by 5 bases and J by 1 base. The CDR3 is 15 residues long. The CDR3 here is CASSLSTGFQETQYF. CDR3 DNA sequence: TGTGCCAGCAGCCTCTCGACAGGGTTCCAAGAGACCCAGTACTTC.

This chain connects TRBV29-1 to TRBJ1-1, with D unresolved. With 4 bases removed from V and 0 bases from J, the gap between germline ends came to 12 bases. CDR3 length equals 14 residues. Per the germline V gene, CDR1 is SQVTM and CDR2 is ANQGSEA. The CDR3 reads CSVVTGFMNTEAFF. The DNA of the CDR3 is TGCAGCGTTGTGACGGGATTCATGAACACTGAAGCTTTCTTT.

This clone was observed a few times. The genes are TRBV9 and TRBJ1-2, with 10 bases that match TRBD1. The CDR3 contains 15 residues. V lost 3 bases, J lost 3 bases, and 5 bases stayed unmatched. Germline V gene data show CDR1 as SGDLS and CDR2 as YYNGEE. CDR3 DNA: TGTGCCAGCAGCGAACAGGGACAGGGGTACTATGGCTACACCTTC. Protein sequence: CASSEQGQGYYGYTF. Full variable domain (rest looked up from reference TRBV9 and TRBJ1-2): DSGVTQTPKHLITATGQRVTLRCSPRSGDLSVYWYQQSLDQGLQFLIQYYNGEERAKGNILERFSAQQFPDLHSELNLSSLELGDSALYFCASSEQGQGYYGYTFGSGTRLTVV.

The CDR3 protein is CASSFNRDSPLHF. CDR3 bases: TGTGCCAGCAGCTTCAACAGGGATTCACCCCTCCACTTT. The rearrangement joins TRBV11-2 to TRBJ1-6; tentative D call: TRBD1 (6 bases). Germline loops: CDR1 SGHAT, CDR2 FQNNGV. This CDR3 spans 13 amino acids. Deletions cut 3 bases from V and 8 bases from J, with 8 bases between.

The chain joins TRBV19 to TRBJ1-4, with D perhaps TRBD1 (6 bases). The CDR3 spans 13 residues. CDR1 LNHDA and CDR2 SQIVND come from the germline V gene (reference sequence). Deletions cut 8 bases from V and 3 bases from J, with 10 bases between. The CDR3 DNA reads TGTGCCAGTCTCAGGGGACCTAATGAAAAACTGTTTTTT. As protein: CASLRGPNEKLFF.

A single count supports this clone. The chain has TRBV7-3 and TRBJ2-2; tentative D call: TRBD1 (6 bases). Per germline, CDR1 SGHTA and CDR2 FQGTGA. The CDR3 is made up of 15 amino acids. Trimming pared 5 bases from V and 2 bases from J, leaving 12 bases between. The CDR3 sequence: CASSRRDINTGELFF. CDR3 DNA: TGTGCCAGCAGCCGCAGGGACATCAACACCGGGGAGCTGTTTTTT.

The chain couples TRBV18 to TRBJ1-2; D ambiguous. The V end lost 5 bases, the J end lost 2 bases, and 15 bases lay between the germline ends. The CDR3 covers 15 residues. Germline values: CDR1 KGHSH, CDR2 LQKENI. CDR3 bases: TGTGCCAGCTCAACCGAATCGGGGAGCAACTATGGCTACACCTTC. The encoded protein is CASSTESGSNYGYTF.

The chain couples TRBV12-1 to TRBJ2-2; no check of the table's D call, TRBD2, against the DNA was made. TRBV12-1 is deemed a pseudogene. The CDR3 has 18 amino acids. The CDR3 sequence: CASSPLQTRPLNTGELFF. DNA for the CDR3: TGTGCCAGCAGCCCCCTCCAAACTAGACCTTTGAACACCGGGGAGCTGTTTTTT.

This chain joins TRBV4-3 and TRBJ2-6, with D perhaps TRBD1 (6 bases). The V and J ends lost 4 bases and 4 bases respectively, with 17 bases between them. CDR1 LGHNA and CDR2 YSLEER come from the germline V gene. This CDR3 spans 17 amino acids. CDR3 sequence reads: CASSRATGFGGANVLTF. The CDR3 DNA reads as TGCGCCAGCAGCCGAGCGACAGGCTTTGGAGGGGCCAACGTCCTGACTTTC.

The chain employs TRBV7-3 and TRBJ2-6; tentatively, D is TRBD2 (6 bases). In germline, CDR1 is SGHTA, CDR2 FQGTGA. V shed 1 base and J shed 0 bases, with 10 bases lying between them. This CDR3 is built from 17 residues. The CDR3 here is CASSLSGATSGANVLTF. The CDR3 DNA is TGTGCCAGCAGCTTAAGCGGGGCGACCTCTGGGGCCAACGTCCTGACTTTC.

V is TRBV7-2 and J is TRBJ1-2; TRBD1 aligns across 7 bases. The V gene's germline CDR1 is SGHTA and CDR2 FQGNSA. The CDR3 sequence is 14 residues long. Trimming took 6 bases from V and 3 from J; bases not matched to a gene: 7. CDR3 nucleotide sequence: TGTGCCAGCAGGGAGACAGGGCGATACTATGGCTACACCTTC. Translating gives CASRETGRYYGYTF.

J is TRBJ1-6 and V is TRBV14; 8 bases line up with TRBD1. The CDR3 consists of 15 residues. Germline assignment: CDR1 SGHDN and CDR2 FVKESK. J lost 6 bases, V lost 6 bases, and 7 bases had no gene match. The CDR3 coding sequence is TGTGCCAGCAGGACGACAGGGGCGGTTAATTCACCCCTCCACTTT. It translates to CASRTTGAVNSPLHF.

V gene TRBV9 combines with J gene TRBJ2-6; D is uncertain. V lost 4 bases to trimming and J lost 0 bases, with 8 bases between them. CDR1 SGDLS and CDR2 YYNGEE come from the germline V gene. The CDR3 consists of 15 residues. The CDR3 DNA sequence: TGTGCCAGCAGCCCCTCTGTCTCTGGGGCCAACGTCCTGACTTTC. It codes for CASSPSVSGANVLTF.

V and J are TRBV5-4 and TRBJ2-7, with D tentatively TRBD1 (5 bases). V lost 0 bases and J 0 bases, leaving 10 bases between the germline ends. The length of the CDR3 is 15 residues. Germline loops: CDR1 SGHNT, CDR2 YYREEE (reference sequence). As DNA, the CDR3 is TGTGCCAGCAGCTTGGACAGGCCGAGCTCCTACGAGCAGTACTTC. It specifies CASSLDRPSSYEQYF. Filled out from reference TRBV5-4 and TRBJ2-7, the complete variable domain reads ETGVTQSPTHLIKTRGQQVTLRCSSQSGHNTVSWYQQALGQGPQFIFQYYREEENGRGNFPPRFSGLQFPNYSSELNVNALELDDSALYLCASSLDRPSSYEQYFGPGTRLTVT.

This clone was seen a few times. The chain recombines TRBV11-1 with TRBJ1-2; tentative D call: TRBD1 (5 bases). The CDR3 extends over 15 amino acids. The V and J ends lost 3 bases and 13 bases respectively, with 24 bases between them. From germline, CDR1 is SGHAT and CDR2 FQDESV (reference sequence). This CDR3 is CASSLGPRAQTSCTF. CDR3 nucleotides: TGTGCCAGCAGCTTGGGTCCCAGGGCTCAGACTAGCTGCACCTTC.

This clone was counted a single time. The V call is TRBV5-4, the J call TRBJ2-4; the D gene is possibly TRBD1 (7 bases). The CDR3 covers 13 residues. Trimming took off 2 bases at V and 9 bases at J, with 12 bases between the two ends. Per germline, CDR1 SGHNT and CDR2 YYREEE (reference sequence). The CDR3 sequence is CASSFRQGGIQYF. The DNA of the CDR3 is TGTGCCAGCAGCTTCCGACAGGGAGGCATTCAGTACTTC. Full variable domain (remainder filled in from reference TRBV5-4 and TRBJ2-4): ETGVTQSPTHLIKTRGQQVTLRCSSQSGHNTVSWYQQALGQGPQFIFQYYREEENGRGNFPPRFSGLQFPNYSSELNVNALELDDSALYLCASSFRQGGIQYFGAGTRLSVL.

The chain links TRBV2 to TRBJ2-2; TRBD1 matches 7 bases. Germline values: CDR1 SNHLY, CDR2 FYNNEI. V shed 8 bases and J 1 base; nucleotides not matched to a gene: 7. The CDR3 consists of 15 residues. The CDR3 sequence is CASEKGAWNTGELFF. CDR3 sequence (DNA): TGTGCCAGCGAAAAGGGGGCCTGGAACACCGGGGAGCTGTTTTTT.

V and J are TRBV7-9 and TRBJ2-3; D possibly corresponds to TRBD1 (6 bases). The germline V and J ends were trimmed by 5 bases and 2 bases, with 8 bases remaining between them. The length of the CDR3 is 13 residues. CDR1 and CDR2 (germline): SEHNR, FQNEAQ (reference sequence). The CDR3 coding sequence is TGTGCCAGCAGCCGACAGGTCACAGATACGCAGTATTTT. It encodes CASSRQVTDTQYF.

J is TRBJ2-2 and V is TRBV11-3; tentatively, D is TRBD2 (6 bases). The CDR3 consists of 17 residues. V was shortened by 4 bases and J by 5 bases, with 20 bases between the two germline ends. Per the germline V gene, CDR1 is SGHNT and CDR2 is YENEEA. The CDR3 reads CASSYALSGEGTGELFF. CDR3 DNA: TGTGCCAGCAGCTACGCCCTCTCGGGAGAGGGGACCGGGGAGCTGTTTTTT. The full variable domain, completed using reference TRBV11-3 and TRBJ2-2, is EAGVVQSPRYKIIEKKQPVAFWCNPISGHNTLYWYLQNLGQGPELLIRYENEEAVDDSQLPKDRFSAERLKGVDSTLKIQPAELGDSAVYLCASSYALSGEGTGELFFGEGSRLTVL.

The chain combines TRBV15 with TRBJ2-7, with no clear D. Per germline, CDR1 LNHNV and CDR2 YYDKDF (reference sequence). The length of the CDR3 is 12 residues. The V and J ends lost 6 bases and 5 bases respectively, with 11 bases between them. CDR3 DNA: TGTGCCACCAGAGATGTACAGAACGAGCAGTACTTC. This gives the protein CATRDVQNEQYF.

This chain links TRBV7-9 with TRBJ1-2; tentatively, D is TRBD1 (5 bases). CDR1 and CDR2 (germline): SEHNR, FQNEAQ (reference sequence). V was shortened by 3 bases and J by 1 base, with 9 bases between the two germline ends. The length of the CDR3 is 14 residues. The CDR3 DNA follows: TGTGCCAGCAGCTTGACCAGGGTTAACTATGGCTACACCTTC. Translated, it gives CASSLTRVNYGYTF.

The rearrangement joins TRBV28 to TRBJ1-3; D perhaps matches TRBD1 (5 bases). Germline loops: CDR1 MDHEN, CDR2 SYDVKM. Between the trimmed V and J ends, which lost 6 bases and 0 bases, there was a span of 15 bases. The CDR3 loop spans 16 amino acids. CDR3: CASSSQWGVSGNTIYF. CDR3 coding DNA: TGTGCCAGCAGCTCCCAATGGGGGGTCTCTGGAAACACCATATATTTT.

The CDR3 nucleotides are TGTGCCAGCTCACCTCCCGCGGGGGGCACAGATACGCAGTATTTT. This translates into CASSPPAGGTDTQYF. V usage is TRBV18 and J usage is TRBJ2-3, with 7 bases lining up with TRBD2. This CDR3 is 15 amino acids long. Germline V gene sequence: CDR1 KGHSH, CDR2 LQKENI. V was clipped by 3 bases and J by 1 base; unmatched bases: 4.

The genes are TRBV24-1 and TRBJ2-1; D is unclear. The CDR3 loop spans 13 amino acids. Trimming removed 2 bases at V and 6 bases at J, with 7 bases between. Per the germline V gene, CDR1 is KGHDR and CDR2 is SFDVKD. CDR3 DNA sequence: TGTGCCACCAGTGATTCGAACAGCAATGAGCAGTTCTTC. It encodes CATSDSNSNEQFF.

V and J are TRBV30 and TRBJ1-2, with a possible D match to TRBD1 (6 bases). Germline-derived CDR1 and CDR2 are GTSNPN and SVGIG (reference sequence). The ends were cut back, 1 base at V and 4 bases at J, with 10 bases in the middle. CDR3 length: 13 amino acids. For the CDR3, the DNA is TGTGCCTGGAGTGCGGACAGCTTCTATGGCTACACCTTC. Translation: CAWSADSFYGYTF.

V usage is TRBV4-2 and J usage is TRBJ1-4; a possible D gene is TRBD1 (5 bases). Germline values: CDR1 LGHNA, CDR2 YNFKEQ. V was trimmed by 2 bases and J by 8 bases, leaving 21 bases between them. This CDR3 has 17 residues. CDR3 sequence: CASSQQLMGRAGEKLFF. The CDR3, as DNA: TGTGCCAGCAGCCAACAGCTAATGGGCAGGGCTGGGGAAAAACTGTTTTTT.